Included here is one TCR beta chain sequence, with context. This sample was taken from a study of cytomegalovirus exposure and HLA in healthy donors. Trimming removed 6 bases from V and 1 base from J, with 15 bases in between. Germline CDR1 and CDR2: MNHNS and SASEGT. There are 15 residues in the CDR3. The PCR contained 60 Vbeta and 13 Jbeta primers. Using immunoSEQ multiplex PCR, the repertoire was profiled, and TCRdb retains in-frame clones only, with some absent. Among more than 95,000 clones listed, about three quarters were seen once. This receptor was identified in a woman aged 18-30 years in good health and CMV-seropositive. The V call is TRBV6-1, the J call TRBJ1-1, with TRBD1 as a possible D gene (6 bases). Sequencing input: PBMCs. CDR3 nucleotides: TGTGCCAGCAGAAAGCTCGGGACATCGAACACTGAAGCTTTCTTT. This encodes CASRKLGTSNTEAFF.